This T cell receptor beta chain was obtained from a study of CXCR3-negative and CXCR3-positive naive CD8 T cells. The study, taken as a whole, reports: Diversity was high in both naive subsets and much lower in memory cells. Naive cells that were CXCR3-positive had more hydrophobic TRB CDR3s (compared with CXCR3-negative naive cells).

UMI-labeled TRB cDNA libraries were prepared by 5' RACE. TCRdb reprocessed the 5' RACE reads and stores each CDR3 protein as one record, lacking DNA. This listing includes about 130,000 distinct CDR3 sequences. Turning to this clonotype: The target antigen is unknown.

This CDR3 spans 13 amino acids. Germline V CDR1 and CDR2: MNHEY, SVGAGI. Sequences were obtained from naive CXCR3+ CD8+ T cells from blood. Documented subset: CD45RO-CCR7+CD27+CD95- naive CD8+ T cells expressing CXCR3 (TNR3+). The V and J genes are TRBV6-5 and TRBJ1-1; with no DNA, the TCRdb D assignment of TRBD1 cannot be verified. The source is a human donor in good health. Some clones in this sample may be carry-over from other donors' samples. The CDR3 spells CASSYSRGSEAFF.